This record concerns one T cell receptor beta chain sequence. Its specific antigen is unknown. Base-call qualities are not available, and no considerably larger clone is one nucleotide away. The method behind the library was the immunoSEQ multiplex PCR assay. Under the source paper's analysis protocol: During preprocessing, nonproductive sequences were removed, as were CDR3s that did not start with C, did not end with F or W, or were shorter than 7 amino acids. Antigen-specific clonotypes were called with the MANAFEST web app, based on expansion relative to reference and other culture wells. A clone counted as positive if significantly expanded in 2 of 3 replicate wells versus the reference culture at FDR below 0.05. For a clone to be considered positive, significant expansion relative to all other tandem wells and an odds ratio above 5 were also required. CDR3 homology was quantified as pairwise Levenshtein distance, calculated with the stringdist R package after three terminal residues were trimmed from each end. TCRdb provides this immuneACCESS table in a form limited to in-frame rearrangements. Some clones are lacking; in checked studies, under half of them reflect an unresolved V gene, and why the rest are absent is not known. V and J calls and clone size are given by that table; D and trimming were obtained from the DNA. The sample includes about 15,000 clones, with 76% observed a single time. Clones ranked in the top ten supply roughly 24% of the sample.

V lost 1 base and J lost 0 bases, and the count of bases not matched to a germline gene is 1. CDR1 and CDR2, per the germline V gene (reference sequence), are SEHNR and FQNEAQ. The CDR3, from cysteine to phenylalanine, totals 16 residues. Solely the CDR3 DNA is kept, with 48 bases framed from the first base. This sample is drawn from a study of CD4 T cells in relation to SARS-CoV-2 and coronaviruses listed by TCRdb under 2021. For context, the study as a whole: In the ViraFEST assay, PBMCs were cultured with antigen for nine to ten days, after which TCR beta CDR3s were sequenced to identify clonal expansions specific to the antigen. At the level of individual TCR clonotypes, the study evaluated whether memory CD4+ T cells crossreact between the spike proteins of SARS-CoV-2 and those of common cold coronaviruses. An HIV-1 Nef peptide pool or a no-peptide culture served as the negative reference condition. Shared crossreactive spike epitopes were mapped to their HLA restriction using patient-derived lymphoblastoid cell lines. Samples from a few pre-COVID donors and the naive versus memory experiments were sequenced with the Adaptive Biotechnologies TCR-sequencing kit; other data were Illumina-based. A different TCR-beta assay, based on Illumina, was used to sequence expansion assays from other donors in the study.

CD4+ T cells from unexposed donors were collected before the COVID-19 pandemic (2011-2018). After approximately 11 days of culture, CD4+ T cells were isolated with the EasySep CD4+ T cell isolation kit. As far as cell numbers permitted, CD4+ T cells from unexposed donors were tested for reactivity against SARS-CoV-2 S and N as well as four spike pools from common cold coronaviruses. Each well held 2 million to 2.5 million PBMCs cultured in IMDM containing around 5% human AB serum and around 10 IU/ml IL-2. Half of the culture medium was replaced with fresh IL-2-containing medium on days 3 and 7. In general, every peptide culture condition was set up in three replicate wells. Leukapheresis product for the unexposed donors was bought commercially. Ficoll-Paque PLUS gradient centrifugation was used to isolate PBMCs from either whole blood or leukapheresis product. The PBMCs went either fresh into the expansion assay or into cryopreservation at -140 degrees C. The QIAamp Micro DNA Kit was used to extract genomic DNA from the CD4+ T cells.

General study outcomes and caveats: In about 61% of donors, memory CD4+ clonotypes turned up that crossrecognized SARS-CoV-2 and at least one common cold coronavirus spike. Crossreactive clones showed significantly weaker SARS-CoV-2-driven expansion than monoreactive clones, consistent with antigenic imprinting. Because the crossreactivity analysis focused on spike protein, crossreactivity against other viral proteins was not assessed. Small numbers of patients and of tested TCRs were a limitation of the study. Pre-pandemic and post-infection samples were not both contributed by any donor, so tracing of the source of pre-existing responses was limited.

The chain employs TRBV7-9 and TRBJ2-5; the junction holds 11 bases that match TRBD1. The sequenced sample consisted of CD4+ T cells from PBMCs, cultured in vitro. The TCR originated in a human donor in good health. The sequence in DNA is TGTGCCAGCAGCTTAGGGGGACAGGGGGACCAAGAGACCCAGTACTTC. Translation gives CASSLGGQGDQETQYF.